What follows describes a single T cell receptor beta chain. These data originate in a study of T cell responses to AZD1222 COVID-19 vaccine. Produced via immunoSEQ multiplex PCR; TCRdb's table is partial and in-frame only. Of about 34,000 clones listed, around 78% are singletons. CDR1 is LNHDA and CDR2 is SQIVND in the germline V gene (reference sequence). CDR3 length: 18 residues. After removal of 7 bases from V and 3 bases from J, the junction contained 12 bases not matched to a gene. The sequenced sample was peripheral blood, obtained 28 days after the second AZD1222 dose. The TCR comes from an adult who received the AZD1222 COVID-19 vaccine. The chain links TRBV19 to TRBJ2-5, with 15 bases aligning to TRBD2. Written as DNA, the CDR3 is TGTGCCAGTACCTCGACCCCCGGACTAGCGGGGGGGAAAGAGACCCAGTACTTC. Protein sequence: CASTSTPGLAGGKETQYF. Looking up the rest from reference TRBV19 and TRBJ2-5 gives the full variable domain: DGGITQSPKYLFRKEGQNVTLSCEQNLNHDAMYWYRQDPGQGLRLIYYSQIVNDFQKGDIAEGYSVSREKKESFPLTVTSAQKNPTAFYLCASTSTPGLAGGKETQYFGPGTRLLVL.